The entry that follows covers one T cell receptor beta chain sequence. At one end the junction does not follow the germline gene, possibly because of a read error. This record belongs to a study of T cells in Graves' hyperthyroidism and ophthalmopathy. Authors of the study amplified TCR beta CDR3 regions from RNA transcripts. First-round RT-PCR of the TCR CDR3 relied on the HTBI primer set. TCRdb passed the multiplex PCR reads through MiXCR, listing each CDR3 protein once. The sample consists of approximately 300,000 distinct CDR3 sequences, over 15% of them appearing once. This clonotype was sampled from a woman in her sixties with Graves' ophthalmopathy. Material for sequencing was blood.

The CDR3 nucleotides are TGTACCAGCAGTGGATCGACAGGGTACAGGACTAGCGGATACAATGAGCAGTTCTTC. Amino acids: CTSSGSTGYRTSGYNEQFF. The V gene is TRBV25-1, the J gene TRBJ2-1; the match to TRBD2 covers 10 bases. CDR3 length: 19 amino acids. CDR1 and CDR2 (germline): MGHDK, SYGVNS.